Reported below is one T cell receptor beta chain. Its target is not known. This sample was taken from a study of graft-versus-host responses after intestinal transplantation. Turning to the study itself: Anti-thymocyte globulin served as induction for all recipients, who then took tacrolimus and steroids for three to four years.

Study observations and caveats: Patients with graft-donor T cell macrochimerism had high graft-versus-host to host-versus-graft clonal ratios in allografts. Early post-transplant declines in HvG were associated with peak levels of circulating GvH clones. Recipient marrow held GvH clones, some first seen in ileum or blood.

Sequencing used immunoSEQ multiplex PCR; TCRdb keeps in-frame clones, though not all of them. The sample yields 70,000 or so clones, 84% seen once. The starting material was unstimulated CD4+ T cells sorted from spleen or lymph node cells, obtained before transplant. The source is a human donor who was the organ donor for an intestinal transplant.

The CDR3 DNA follows: TGTGCCACCCGTGGGACAGGGCTTACCGCCCGGCAAGAGACCCAGTACTTC. Translating gives CATRGTGLTARQETQYF. J is TRBJ2-5 and V is TRBV10-3, with 9 bases that match TRBD1. V gave up 10 bases and J gave up 2 bases; unmatched junction bases: 17. Looked up from germline, CDR1 is ENHRY and CDR2 is SYGVKD. This CDR3 contains 17 residues.